A selection of T cell receptor beta chains follows, all from one sample in a study of identifying expanded T cells in peripheral blood. Assay: immunoSEQ multiplex PCR; the TCRdb copy retains only in-frame clones and omits some. The table lists 100,000 to 110,000 clones, about 87% of them singletons. What was sequenced was blood. These receptors were collected from a person aged 18 to 70 in good health. The CDR3 runs from the conserved cysteine through the conserved F or W. Fields, in order: D gene, J gene, clone size, V gene, CDR3 DNA, CDR3 protein. The D gene is left open where the match is weak. Part of the rows lack a size; the others show once, few, many or a class for expanded clones.

d_gene: -; j_gene: TRBJ2-1; abundance: -; v_gene: TRBV6-1; CDR3nt: TGTGCCAGCAGTGACGACGGGTCCTACAATGAGCAGTTCTTC; CDR3aa: CASSDDGSYNEQFF
d_gene: -; j_gene: TRBJ1-1; abundance: -; v_gene: TRBV2; CDR3nt: TGTGCCAGCAGTCGACCGATGAACACTGAAGCTTTCTTT; CDR3aa: CASSRPMNTEAFF
d_gene: -; j_gene: TRBJ1-6; abundance: -; v_gene: TRBV19; CDR3nt: TGTGCCAGTAGTACGCAGGGGATGAGGAATTCACCCCTCCACTTT; CDR3aa: CASSTQGMRNSPLHF
d_gene: -; j_gene: TRBJ2-6; abundance: once; v_gene: TRBV19; CDR3nt: TGTGCCAGTAGTATCGGAGGGGCTGTGGCCAACGTCCTGACTTTC; CDR3aa: CASSIGGAVANVLTF
d_gene: -; j_gene: TRBJ2-3; abundance: -; v_gene: TRBV2; CDR3nt: TGTGCCAGCGAGAGGGATACAGATACGCAGTATTTT; CDR3aa: CASERDTDTQYF
d_gene: TRBD2; j_gene: TRBJ2-5; abundance: -; v_gene: TRBV27; CDR3nt: TGTGCCAGCAGTTTCCTCGGGACTAGCCTAGAGACCCAGTACTTC; CDR3aa: CASSFLGTSLETQYF
d_gene: TRBD2; j_gene: TRBJ2-5; abundance: -; v_gene: TRBV5-1; CDR3nt: TGCGCCAGCAGCTTTCAGGGACTAGCGTCAGAGACCCAGTACTTC; CDR3aa: CASSFQGLASETQYF
d_gene: TRBD2; j_gene: TRBJ2-3; abundance: -; v_gene: TRBV7-9; CDR3nt: TGTGCCAGCAGCTTCACGGGACTAGCGCCAGATACGCAGTATTTT; CDR3aa: CASSFTGLAPDTQYF
d_gene: -; j_gene: TRBJ1-2; abundance: few; v_gene: TRBV18; CDR3nt: TGTGCCAGCTCACCGGGAGGGTATGTCTATGGCTACACCTTC; CDR3aa: CASSPGGYVYGYTF
d_gene: TRBD2; j_gene: TRBJ2-7; abundance: -; v_gene: TRBV30; CDR3nt: TGTGCCGGAGGGACTAAGGGTTCCGCCCGGCAGTACTTC; CDR3aa: CAGGTKGSARQYF
d_gene: TRBD1; j_gene: TRBJ2-7; abundance: few; v_gene: TRBV14; CDR3nt: TGTGCCAGCAGCCTAAACACCGGGACAGGCTACGAGCAGTACTTC; CDR3aa: CASSLNTGTGYEQYF
d_gene: -; j_gene: TRBJ1-2; abundance: -; v_gene: TRBV7-9; CDR3nt: TGTGCCAGCAGCTTAGTCTATCCCGGCAATTCTAACTATGGCTACACCTTC; CDR3aa: CASSLVYPGNSNYGYTF
d_gene: TRBD1; j_gene: TRBJ2-5; abundance: -; v_gene: TRBV5-4; CDR3nt: TGTGCCAGCAGCGGCGAGACAGGGGGTGGTGCGACCCAGTACTTC; CDR3aa: CASSGETGGGATQYF
d_gene: TRBD1; j_gene: TRBJ1-2; abundance: -; v_gene: TRBV6-5; CDR3nt: TGTGCCAGCAGTCGGACAGGAGGGGACTATGGCTACACCTTC; CDR3aa: CASSRTGGDYGYTF
d_gene: -; j_gene: TRBJ1-2; abundance: -; v_gene: TRBV30; CDR3nt: TGTGCCTGGACGGGGTCAGGGGCCCGCTATGGCTACACCTTC; CDR3aa: CAWTGSGARYGYTF
d_gene: -; j_gene: TRBJ1-6; abundance: -; v_gene: TRBV6-5; CDR3nt: TGTGCCAGCAGTCATGCGCCGGGACCCAATTCACCCCTCCACTTT; CDR3aa: CASSHAPGPNSPLHF
d_gene: TRBD1; j_gene: TRBJ2-3; abundance: -; v_gene: TRBV18; CDR3nt: TGTGCCAGCTCGCCTCAGGGACAGGGGACGGATACGCAGTATTTT; CDR3aa: CASSPQGQGTDTQYF
d_gene: -; j_gene: TRBJ1-6; abundance: few; v_gene: TRBV19; CDR3nt: TGTGCCAGTAGTTCCTTGGCTTCACCCCTCCACTTT; CDR3aa: CASSSLASPLHF
d_gene: TRBD2; j_gene: TRBJ2-1; abundance: once; v_gene: TRBV7-3; CDR3nt: TGTGCCAGCAGCTTAGCTAGCGGGGGCCATAGCTCCTACAATGAGCAGTTCTTC; CDR3aa: CASSLASGGHSSYNEQFF
d_gene: TRBD1; j_gene: TRBJ2-7; abundance: -; v_gene: TRBV5-1; CDR3nt: TGCGCCAGCAGTCTCACCGGGACAGGGCCGGCGGGACCGGGAGAGCAGTACTTC; CDR3aa: CASSLTGTGPAGPGEQYF
d_gene: TRBD1; j_gene: TRBJ2-7; abundance: -; v_gene: TRBV7-9; CDR3nt: TGTGCCAGCAGCACACCCACTCGGGAACAGGGGGTTCAATACGAGCAGTACTTC; CDR3aa: CASSTPTREQGVQYEQYF
d_gene: TRBD2; j_gene: TRBJ2-5; abundance: -; v_gene: TRBV19; CDR3nt: TGTGCCAGTAGTATGGGGGGGGTCCAAGAGACCCAGTACTTC; CDR3aa: CASSMGGVQETQYF
d_gene: -; j_gene: TRBJ2-7; abundance: -; v_gene: TRBV7-9; CDR3nt: TGTGCCAGCAGCTTAACGGGGGGCGTCCACGAGCAGTACTTC; CDR3aa: CASSLTGGVHEQYF
d_gene: TRBD1; j_gene: TRBJ1-2; abundance: -; v_gene: TRBV11-2; CDR3nt: TGTGCCAGCAGCGAGGACCAGACAGGGACCTATGGCTACACCTTC; CDR3aa: CASSEDQTGTYGYTF
d_gene: TRBD1; j_gene: TRBJ2-5; abundance: once; v_gene: TRBV9; CDR3nt: TGTGCCAGCAGCGCGAGACCCGGACAGGGGGCAAGTGTAGAGACCCAGTACTTC; CDR3aa: CASSARPGQGASVETQYF
d_gene: TRBD2; j_gene: TRBJ2-1; abundance: -; v_gene: TRBV7-3; CDR3nt: TGTGCCAGCTCAGAAAAATCTAGCGGGGGGCTCTACTACAATGAGCAGTTCTTC; CDR3aa: CASSEKSSGGLYYNEQFF
d_gene: TRBD1; j_gene: TRBJ1-2; abundance: -; v_gene: TRBV4-2; CDR3nt: TGTGCCAGCAGCCTCCAGACAGGGGGCTGGGATGGCTACACCTTC; CDR3aa: CASSLQTGGWDGYTF
d_gene: TRBD1; j_gene: TRBJ2-7; abundance: few; v_gene: TRBV29-1; CDR3nt: TGCAGCGTTGAAAAGGGGGCTGGGGACGAGCAGTACTTC; CDR3aa: CSVEKGAGDEQYF
d_gene: -; j_gene: TRBJ2-3; abundance: -; v_gene: TRBV19; CDR3nt: TGTGCCAGTAGTAACAGGCAGCCTCGTAGCACAGATACGCAGTATTTT; CDR3aa: CASSNRQPRSTDTQYF
d_gene: -; j_gene: TRBJ1-4; abundance: -; v_gene: TRBV18; CDR3nt: TGTGCCAGCTCACCATGGGTTCCTTCAGGGACCGATAATGAAAAACTGTTTTTT; CDR3aa: CASSPWVPSGTDNEKLFF
d_gene: -; j_gene: TRBJ1-6; abundance: -; v_gene: TRBV7-2; CDR3nt: TGTGCCAGCAGCCGACAAGGGGTATCCAATTCACCCCTCCACTTT; CDR3aa: CASSRQGVSNSPLHF
d_gene: -; j_gene: TRBJ1-3; abundance: -; v_gene: TRBV30; CDR3nt: TGTGCCTGGACCCCAGGGTCCTCTGGAAACACCATATATTTT; CDR3aa: CAWTPGSSGNTIYF
d_gene: TRBD1; j_gene: TRBJ1-2; abundance: few; v_gene: TRBV18; CDR3nt: TGTGCCAGCTCACCGGACAGGGACTATGGCTACACCTTC; CDR3aa: CASSPDRDYGYTF
d_gene: TRBD2; j_gene: TRBJ2-1; abundance: -; v_gene: TRBV2; CDR3nt: TGTGCCAGCAGTACTAATTCCGGGACTAGCGGGGGACCCTCCTCCTACAATGAGCAGTTCTTC; CDR3aa: CASSTNSGTSGGPSSYNEQFF
d_gene: TRBD1; j_gene: TRBJ1-1; abundance: -; v_gene: TRBV19; CDR3nt: TGTGCCAGTATAGGACAGGGGGCGAACACTGAAGCTTTCTTT; CDR3aa: CASIGQGANTEAFF
d_gene: -; j_gene: TRBJ2-7; abundance: -; v_gene: TRBV5-1; CDR3nt: TGCGCCAGCAGCTTGCTAGCCACAGACTACGAGCAGTACTTC; CDR3aa: CASSLLATDYEQYF
d_gene: -; j_gene: TRBJ1-4; abundance: -; v_gene: TRBV15; CDR3nt: TGTGCCACCAGCAGAGATTGGGGTTTTGAAAAACTGTTTTTT; CDR3aa: CATSRDWGFEKLFF
d_gene: -; j_gene: TRBJ2-3; abundance: -; v_gene: TRBV7-2; CDR3nt: TGTGCCAGCAGCCTTAACCCGAGCGCGGGGTACCATTACACAGATACGCAGTATTTT; CDR3aa: CASSLNPSAGYHYTDTQYF
d_gene: -; j_gene: TRBJ1-1; abundance: -; v_gene: TRBV2; CDR3nt: TGTGCCAGCATTCAACTTGGTGGGGGGGGTACTGAAGCTTTCTTT; CDR3aa: CASIQLGGGGTEAFF
d_gene: -; j_gene: TRBJ2-6; abundance: -; v_gene: TRBV11-3; CDR3nt: TGTGCCAGCAGCTTAGAGGGGACCGGGGCCAACGTCCTGACTTTC; CDR3aa: CASSLEGTGANVLTF
d_gene: -; j_gene: TRBJ2-7; abundance: -; v_gene: TRBV2; CDR3nt: TGTGCCAGCAGGAAGGGGGTCGCGTCCTACGAGCAGTACTTC; CDR3aa: CASRKGVASYEQYF
d_gene: TRBD1; j_gene: TRBJ1-2; abundance: -; v_gene: TRBV7-9; CDR3nt: TGTGCCAGCAGCTTAGCTACAGGGGGCCTTGGCTACACCTTC; CDR3aa: CASSLATGGLGYTF
d_gene: TRBD2; j_gene: TRBJ2-2; abundance: -; v_gene: TRBV7-2; CDR3nt: TGTGCCAGCAGCTTAAGGGGACTAGGGAGCACCGGGGAGCTGTTTTTT; CDR3aa: CASSLRGLGSTGELFF
d_gene: TRBD1; j_gene: TRBJ2-1; abundance: -; v_gene: TRBV11-3; CDR3nt: TGTGCCAGCAGCTCCAGGGGGCCACAGGGCAATGAGCAGTTCTTC; CDR3aa: CASSSRGPQGNEQFF
d_gene: -; j_gene: TRBJ1-2; abundance: -; v_gene: TRBV7-2; CDR3nt: TGTGCCAGCAGCTTAGGTACAGTGAATGGCTACACCTTC; CDR3aa: CASSLGTVNGYTF
d_gene: TRBD2; j_gene: TRBJ2-7; abundance: -; v_gene: TRBV18; CDR3nt: TGTGCCAGCTCACTCGGCCGGGGGGGAAACTACGAGCAGTACTTC; CDR3aa: CASSLGRGGNYEQYF
d_gene: TRBD2; j_gene: TRBJ2-1; abundance: -; v_gene: TRBV25-1; CDR3nt: TGTGCCACCTTGGGACTAGCGGGAGGATATGAGCAGTTCTTC; CDR3aa: CATLGLAGGYEQFF
d_gene: TRBD1; j_gene: TRBJ1-5; abundance: few; v_gene: TRBV5-1; CDR3nt: TGCGCCAGCAGATTGACAGGGGAAAGCAATCAGCCCCAGCATTTT; CDR3aa: CASRLTGESNQPQHF
d_gene: TRBD1; j_gene: TRBJ2-5; abundance: -; v_gene: TRBV30; CDR3nt: TGTGCCTGTTCTACCGGGACAGGCCAAGAGACCCAGTACTTC; CDR3aa: CACSTGTGQETQYF